A selection of T cell receptor beta chains follows, all from one sample in a study of CXCR3-negative and CXCR3-positive naive CD8 T cells. From its re-call of the 5' RACE reads, TCRdb lists each CDR3 protein once, without DNA. This repertoire includes 120,000 to 150,000 distinct CDR3 sequences. Sequenced: naive CXCR3+ CD8+ T cells from blood. The source is a human donor in good health. Some clones in this sample may be carry-over from other donors' samples. Each CDR3 is given with its conserved first and last residue. The order of the fields is V gene, J gene, CDR3 protein.

TRBV12-3/TRBV12-4	TRBJ1-2	CATSWDSANYGYTF
TRBV27	TRBJ2-1	CASSQRVANEQFF
TRBV29-1	TRBJ2-7	CSVETDTMGEQYF
TRBV29-1	TRBJ2-2	CSAGQANTGELFF
TRBV11-2	TRBJ1-2	CASSLWEGFGTGLGYTF
TRBV6-5	TRBJ2-5	CASSALRGAAAETQYF
TRBV6-5	TRBJ2-1	CASSYGASTFNEQFF
TRBV7-3	TRBJ2-2	CASSFLGGTPPTGELFF
TRBV1	TRBJ1-1	CTSPRDRGRSTEAFF
TRBV19	TRBJ2-2	CASSMGGVPGELFF
TRBV2	TRBJ2-7	CASNGPGQYEQYF
TRBV29-1	TRBJ2-1	CSETGQSDDEQFF
TRBV12-3/TRBV12-4	TRBJ1-2	CASRPNRGASYGYTF
TRBV11-2	TRBJ2-7	CASSHGQEFPYEQYF
TRBV18	TRBJ2-1	CASSPPETGGHEQFF
TRBV7-8	TRBJ2-2	CASSYRGGELFF
TRBV29-1	TRBJ2-3	CSVEVPGLGDTQYF
TRBV20-1	TRBJ2-7	CSAWGRGGMDEQYF
TRBV30	TRBJ1-3	CAWSGGTSGNTIYF
TRBV15	TRBJ2-7	CATQLAGGYYEQYF
TRBV7-8	TRBJ2-7	CASSLAGLPGYEQYF
TRBV4-2	TRBJ2-7	CASSQVPGGGGEQYF
TRBV2	TRBJ2-7	CASSGWTGSEYEQYF
TRBV21-1	TRBJ1-1	CASTQSGHGRPYTEAFF
TRBV20-1	TRBJ1-1	CSARDPGGTEAFF
TRBV28	TRBJ2-7	CASTLGYEQYF
TRBV13	TRBJ2-7	CASSLGRAYLAGPSGEQYF
TRBV7-3	TRBJ1-5	CASSFLSGTGVNQPQHF
TRBV7-9	TRBJ1-5	CASSPQGSSNQPQHF
TRBV7-9	TRBJ2-1	CASSSTSGSSYNEQFF
TRBV3-1	TRBJ2-7	CASTSGLNSYEQYF
TRBV29-1	TRBJ2-7	CSVMTWSSYEQYF
TRBV29-1	TRBJ2-3	CSVEDLSGTDTQYF
TRBV5-1	TRBJ2-1	CASSSDFSSYNEQFF
TRBV7-9	TRBJ1-2	CAIPTEINYGYTF
TRBV7-8	TRBJ2-7	CASSPGTSGGTYEQYF
TRBV12-3/TRBV12-4	TRBJ2-4	CASSLAGRAKNIQYF
TRBV5-4	TRBJ1-2	CASSPTGDYTIYGYTF
TRBV7-6	TRBJ2-7	CASSLPQLAAAYEQYF
TRBV20-1	TRBJ1-5	CSASERDYSNQPQHF
TRBV29-1	TRBJ2-5	CSVAPHPRLAPETQYF
TRBV27	TRBJ1-5	CASSPGGAGQPQHF
TRBV7-2	TRBJ2-7	CASCEGGGSSYEQYF